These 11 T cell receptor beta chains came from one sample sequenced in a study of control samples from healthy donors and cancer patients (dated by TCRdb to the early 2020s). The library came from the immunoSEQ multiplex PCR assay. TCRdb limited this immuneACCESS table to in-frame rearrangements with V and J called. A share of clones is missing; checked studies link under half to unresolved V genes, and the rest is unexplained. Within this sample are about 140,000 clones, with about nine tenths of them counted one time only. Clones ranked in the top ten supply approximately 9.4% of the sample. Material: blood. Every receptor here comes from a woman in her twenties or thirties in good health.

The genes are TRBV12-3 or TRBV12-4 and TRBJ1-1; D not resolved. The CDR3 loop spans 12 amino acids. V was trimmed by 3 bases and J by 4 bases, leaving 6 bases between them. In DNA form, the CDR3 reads TGTGCCAGCAGTTTGGTAGGCACTGAAGCTTTCTTT. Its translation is CASSLVGTEAFF.

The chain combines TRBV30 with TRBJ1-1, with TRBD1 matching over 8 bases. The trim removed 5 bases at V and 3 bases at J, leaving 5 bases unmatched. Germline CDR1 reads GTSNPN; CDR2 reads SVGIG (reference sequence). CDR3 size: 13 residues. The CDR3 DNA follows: TGTGCCTGGCGACAGGGGATCGACACTGAAGCTTTCTTT. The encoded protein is CAWRQGIDTEAFF.

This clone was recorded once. CDR3: CASSLGASGRDNEQFF. CDR3 sequence (DNA): TGCGCCAGCAGCTTGGGTGCTAGCGGGAGGGACAATGAGCAGTTCTTC. The chain combines TRBV5-1 with TRBJ2-1, with 12 bases identical to TRBD2. The V and J ends lost 0 bases and 5 bases, in that order; junction bases with no gene match: 3. The CDR3 loop spans 16 amino acids. From germline, CDR1 is SGHRS and CDR2 YFSETQ.

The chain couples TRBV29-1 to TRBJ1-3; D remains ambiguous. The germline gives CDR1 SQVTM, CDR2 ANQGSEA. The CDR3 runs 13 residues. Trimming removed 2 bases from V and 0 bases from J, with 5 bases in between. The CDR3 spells CSVETDSGNTIYF. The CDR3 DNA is TGCAGCGTTGAAACAGACTCTGGAAACACCATATATTTT.

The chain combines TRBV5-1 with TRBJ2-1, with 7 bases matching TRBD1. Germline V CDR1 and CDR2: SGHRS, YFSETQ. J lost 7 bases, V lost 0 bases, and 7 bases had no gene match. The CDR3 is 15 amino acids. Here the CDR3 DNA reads TGCGCCAGCAGCTTGGCCAGGGGGACGACGAATGAGCAGTTCTTC. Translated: CASSLARGTTNEQFF. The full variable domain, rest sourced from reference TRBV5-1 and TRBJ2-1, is KAGVTQTPRYLIKTRGQQVTLSCSPISGHRSVSWYQQTPGQGLQFLFEYFSETQRNKGNFPGRFSGRQFSNSRSEMNVSTLELGDSALYLCASSLARGTTNEQFFGPGTRLTVL.

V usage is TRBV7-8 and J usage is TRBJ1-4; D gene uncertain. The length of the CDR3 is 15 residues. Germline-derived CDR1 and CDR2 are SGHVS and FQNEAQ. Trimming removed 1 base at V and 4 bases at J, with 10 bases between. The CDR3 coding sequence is TGTGCCAGCAGCTTAGGGGCAGGCTTTAATGAAAAACTGTTTTTT. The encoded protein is CASSLGAGFNEKLFF.

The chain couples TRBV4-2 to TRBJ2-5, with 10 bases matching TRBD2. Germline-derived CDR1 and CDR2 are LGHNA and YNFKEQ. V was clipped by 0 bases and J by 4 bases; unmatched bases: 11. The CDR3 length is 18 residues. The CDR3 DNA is TGTGCCAGCAGCCAAGATCTTGTATCTAGCGGGAGTATAGAGACCCAGTACTTC. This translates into CASSQDLVSSGSIETQYF.

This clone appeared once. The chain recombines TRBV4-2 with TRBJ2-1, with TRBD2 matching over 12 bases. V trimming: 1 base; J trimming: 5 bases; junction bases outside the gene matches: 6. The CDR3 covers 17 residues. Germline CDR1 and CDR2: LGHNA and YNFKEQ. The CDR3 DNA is TGTGCCAGCAGCCAAGGGTTACTAGCGGGAGGTCACAATGAGCAGTTCTTC. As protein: CASSQGLLAGGHNEQFF.

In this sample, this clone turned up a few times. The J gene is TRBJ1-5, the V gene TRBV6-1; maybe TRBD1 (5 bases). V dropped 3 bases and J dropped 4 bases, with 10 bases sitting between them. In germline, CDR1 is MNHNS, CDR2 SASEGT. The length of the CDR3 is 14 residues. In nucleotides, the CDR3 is TGTGCCAGCAGTGATGGGGCAGAGAATCAGCCCCAGCATTTT. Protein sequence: CASSDGAENQPQHF.

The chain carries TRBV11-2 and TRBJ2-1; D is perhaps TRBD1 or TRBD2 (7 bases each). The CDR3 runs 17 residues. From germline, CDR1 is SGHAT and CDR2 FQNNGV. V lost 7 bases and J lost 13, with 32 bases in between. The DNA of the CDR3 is TGTGCCAGCACCCAGGGGGGGGGTCTAGCGGCTTTCAATTATCAGTTCTTC. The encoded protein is CASTQGGGLAAFNYQFF. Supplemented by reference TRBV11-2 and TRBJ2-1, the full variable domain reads EAGVAQSPRYKIIEKRQSVAFWCNPISGHATLYWYQQILGQGPKLLIQFQNNGVVDDSQLPKDRFSAERLKGVDSTLKIQPAKLEDSAVYLCASTQGGGLAAFNYQFFGPGTRLTVL.

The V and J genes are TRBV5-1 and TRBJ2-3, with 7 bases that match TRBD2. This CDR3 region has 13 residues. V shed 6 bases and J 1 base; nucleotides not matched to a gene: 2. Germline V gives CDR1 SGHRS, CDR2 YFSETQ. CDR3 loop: CASTTSGTDTQYF. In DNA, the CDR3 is TGCGCCAGCACCACTAGCGGCACAGATACGCAGTATTTT.